A selection of T cell receptor beta chains follows, all from one sample in a study of T cell responses to AZD1222 COVID-19 vaccine. This table comes from immunoSEQ multiplex PCR, and its TCRdb copy is limited to in-frame clones, with some not included. The profile shows 120,000 to 150,000 clones, more than 75% of them singletons. Sequencing used peripheral blood, obtained on day 0 of MenACWY control vaccination. All receptors derive from an adult in good health. Each CDR3 is given with its conserved first and last residue. A D gene is named only where the DNA matches it firmly. Where a row states a size, it is once, few, many or the class of an expanded clone; other rows omit it.

TRBJ1-5 TRBD1 NA TRBV29-1 TGCAGCGTGGCCCCGGGACAGGGAGGGCAGCCCCAGCATTTT CSVAPGQGGQPQHF
TRBJ2-3 NA few TRBV4-2 TGTGCCAGCAGCCAAGGGCGTAGCGGCAACACAGATACGCAGTATTTT CASSQGRSGNTDTQYF
TRBJ2-2 TRBD1 NA TRBV18 TGTGCCAGCTCACCACAAGACAGGGGGGCTTCTCCCACCGGGGAGCTGTTTTTT CASSPQDRGASPTGELFF
TRBJ1-6 TRBD1 NA TRBV23-1 TGCGCCAGCAGGATCCGGGACAGTGAAAATTCACCCCTCCACTTT CASRIRDSENSPLHF
TRBJ2-1 TRBD2 NA TRBV7-6 TGTGCCAGCAGCTTAGCGGGCGGGGGGGCCTACAATGAGCAGTTCTTC CASSLAGGGAYNEQFF
TRBJ1-5 NA NA TRBV5-8 TGTGCCAGCAGCCCCACCTTTCAGCCCCAGCATTTT CASSPTFQPQHF
TRBJ2-1 TRBD2 NA TRBV4-2 TGTGCCAGCAGCCATCCAACTGGGGCTAGCGGGGGGGTGAATGAGCAGTTCTTC CASSHPTGASGGVNEQFF
TRBJ2-7 NA few TRBV2 TGTGCCAGCAGTGAGTGGGCTGGTGCAGGGAACGAGCAGTACTTC CASSEWAGAGNEQYF
TRBJ2-7 NA NA TRBV29-1 TGCAGCGTTGTGTCCCCACCCTCCTACGAGCAGTACTTC CSVVSPPSYEQYF
TRBJ1-4 NA NA TRBV7-2 TGTGCCAGCAGCGTAAACAGGGACGTTGTGTTTTTT CASSVNRDVVFF
TRBJ1-3 TRBD1 NA TRBV5-1 TGCGCCAGCAGCTTGGACAGGGGTGGAAACACCATATATTTT CASSLDRGGNTIYF
TRBJ1-6 NA NA TRBV2 TGTGCCAGCAGATCGACAGGTCCTGATTCACCCCTCCACTTT CASRSTGPDSPLHF
TRBJ1-1 TRBD1 NA TRBV5-6 TGTGCCAGCAGCATAGACAGGGTTCCTGAGAACACTGAAGCTTTCTTT CASSIDRVPENTEAFF
TRBJ1-6 TRBD1 NA TRBV10-2 TGCGCCAGCAGCGGGACAGGGTCCTATAATTCACCCCTCCACTTT CASSGTGSYNSPLHF
TRBJ2-5 TRBD1 NA TRBV5-1 TGCGCCAGCAGCTGGAACGGACAGGGAGAGACCCAGTACTTC CASSWNGQGETQYF
TRBJ1-3 NA NA TRBV19 TGTGCCAGTAGTATTGGCCTCTCTGGAAACACCATATATTTT CASSIGLSGNTIYF
TRBJ1-3 NA NA TRBV18 TGTGCCAGCTCCGGCTGGGTTGGAAACACCATATATTTT CASSGWVGNTIYF
TRBJ2-2 NA NA TRBV4-1 TGCGCCAGCAGCCAAGATAAGTCAGGTTACGGCACCGGGGAGCTGTTTTTT CASSQDKSGYGTGELFF
TRBJ2-2 NA NA TRBV7-3 TGTGCCAGCAGCTTAAAGGTAGTGGCAGAACCAAATTTGAACACCGGGGAGCTGTTTTTT CASSLKVVAEPNLNTGELFF
TRBJ2-2 NA few TRBV9 TGTGCCAGCAGCGTAGCTGGCCAAGGGTTCACCGGGGAGCTGTTTTTT CASSVAGQGFTGELFF
TRBJ1-2 NA NA TRBV6-5 TGTGCCAGCAGTCGGGTGGGACCCCGTCCCTATGGCTACACCTTC CASSRVGPRPYGYTF
TRBJ1-2 TRBD1 NA TRBV27 TGTGCCAGCAGTTTATCGGGACAGCATGGCTACACCTTC CASSLSGQHGYTF
TRBJ1-4 NA NA TRBV25-1 TGTGCCAGCAGTGAGCCCGGGAGACAGTTGAATGAAAAACTGTTTTTT CASSEPGRQLNEKLFF
TRBJ2-1 NA NA TRBV11-3 TGTGCCAGCAGCTTAGCGGGGATAGGTCCCAATGAGCAGTTCTTC CASSLAGIGPNEQFF
TRBJ1-2 NA NA TRBV4-1 TGCGCCAGCAGCCAGAACCCCCTGGCAGACAACTATGGCTACACCTTC CASSQNPLADNYGYTF
TRBJ2-2 NA NA TRBV5-1 TGCGCCAGCAGCTTACGAGACGATCCCGGGGAGCTGTTTTTT CASSLRDDPGELFF
TRBJ2-3 TRBD1 NA TRBV9 TGTGCCAGCAGCGGACCCGGGACAGACCGCACAGATACGCAGTATTTT CASSGPGTDRTDTQYF
TRBJ1-4 NA NA TRBV19 TGTGCCAGTAGTGTCTACAGGGCCCCAACTAATGAAAAACTGTTTTTT CASSVYRAPTNEKLFF
TRBJ2-1 NA NA TRBV9 TGTGCCAGCAGCGACCCTAGCGCAAGCTCCTACAATGAGCAGTTCTTC CASSDPSASSYNEQFF